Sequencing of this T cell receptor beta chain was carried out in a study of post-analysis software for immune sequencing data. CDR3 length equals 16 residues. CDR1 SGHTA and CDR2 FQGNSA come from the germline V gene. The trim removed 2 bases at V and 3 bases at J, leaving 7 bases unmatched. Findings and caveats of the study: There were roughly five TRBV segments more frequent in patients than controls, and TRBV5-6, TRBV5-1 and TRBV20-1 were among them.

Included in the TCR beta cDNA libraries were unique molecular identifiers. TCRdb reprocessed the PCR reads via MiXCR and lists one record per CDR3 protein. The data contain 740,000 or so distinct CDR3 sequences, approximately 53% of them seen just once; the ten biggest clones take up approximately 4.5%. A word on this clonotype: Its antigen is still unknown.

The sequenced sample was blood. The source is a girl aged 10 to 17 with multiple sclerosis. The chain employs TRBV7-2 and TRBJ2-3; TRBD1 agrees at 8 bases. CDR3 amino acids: CASSLSGTGITDTQYF. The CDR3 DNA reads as TGTGCCAGCAGCTTATCCGGGACAGGCATTACAGATACGCAGTATTTT.